Below are 9 T cell receptor beta chains sequenced from a single sample in a study of response to subunit inactivated influenza vaccine. A single record per CDR3 protein comes from TCRdb applying MiXCR to the RT-PCR reads. The sample lists about 650,000 distinct CDR3 sequences, around 14% occurring once. The sample consisted of PBMCs from blood, taken 11 to 12 days after vaccination. All receptors come from a man between 45 and 60 years old who received an inactivated influenza vaccine.

This clonotype was detected only a few times. CDR3 sequence (DNA): TGCGCCAGCAGGGAGGGACAGGGCACCGGGGAGCTGTTTTTT. This encodes CASREGQGTGELFF. V usage is TRBV5-1 and J usage is TRBJ2-2; TRBD1 matches 9 bases. This CDR3 region has 14 residues. V shed 5 bases, J shed 4 bases, and the junction held 3 bases outside the gene matches. Germline CDR1 reads SGHRS; CDR2 reads YFSETQ. Full variable domain (missing parts from reference TRBV5-1 and TRBJ2-2): KAGVTQTPRYLIKTRGQQVTLSCSPISGHRSVSWYQQTPGQGLQFLFEYFSETQRNKGNFPGRFSGRQFSNSRSEMNVSTLELGDSALYLCASREGQGTGELFFGEGSRLTVL.

J is TRBJ2-2 and V is TRBV20-1; 8 bases line up with TRBD1. Germline assignment: CDR1 DFQATT and CDR2 SNEGSKA (reference sequence). The CDR3 is 15 amino acids. J lost 0 bases, V lost 6 bases, and 6 bases had no gene match. This CDR3 reads CSAPDRGANTGELFF. The CDR3, as DNA: TGCAGTGCGCCTGACAGGGGCGCGAACACCGGGGAGCTGTTTTTT.

CDR3 protein: CASSRINNRITEAFF. The CDR3 DNA reads TGTGCCAGCAGCCGAATAAACAACAGGATCACTGAAGCTTTCTTT. This rearrangement joins TRBV5-6 to TRBJ1-1, with a possible D match to TRBD1 (5 bases). Germline assignment: CDR1 SGHDT and CDR2 YYEEEE. V was cut by 4 bases and J by 4 bases, with 17 bases left in between. There are 15 residues in the CDR3.

The CDR3 nucleotides read TGCGCCAGCAGCCCTCTGGGTACATTCTCCTATAATTCACCCCTCCACTTT. Its translation is CASSPLGTFSYNSPLHF. The chain couples TRBV5-1 to TRBJ1-6; D gene unclear. The CDR3 runs to 17 residues. The germline gives CDR1 SGHRS, CDR2 YFSETQ. V dropped 4 bases and J dropped 0 bases, with 14 bases sitting between them.

At least ten counts were recorded for this clonotype. The chain has TRBV5-1 and TRBJ1-4, with a possible D match to TRBD1 (5 bases). V was trimmed by 3 bases and J by 0 bases, leaving 12 bases between them. The CDR3 extends over 16 amino acids. The germline V gene encodes CDR1 SGHRS and CDR2 YFSETQ. CDR3 DNA sequence: TGCGCCAGCAGCTATGGGACCCCCTCAACTAATGAAAAACTGTTTTTT. Translation: CASSYGTPSTNEKLFF. Supplemented by reference TRBV5-1 and TRBJ1-4, the full variable domain reads KAGVTQTPRYLIKTRGQQVTLSCSPISGHRSVSWYQQTPGQGLQFLFEYFSETQRNKGNFPGRFSGRQFSNSRSEMNVSTLELGDSALYLCASSYGTPSTNEKLFFGSGTQLSVL.

The V gene is TRBV28, the J gene TRBJ2-7, with D uncertain. Trimming stripped 6 bases from V and 2 bases from J, with 11 bases between. This CDR3 has 13 amino acids. Germline CDR1 and CDR2: MDHEN and SYDVKM. The CDR3 DNA reads TGTGCCAGCAGAGAGGACGGTCCCTACGAGCAGTACTTC. Translation gives CASREDGPYEQYF. Complete variable domain (other parts from reference TRBV28 and TRBJ2-7): DVKVTQSSRYLVKRTGEKVFLECVQDMDHENMFWYRQDPGLGLRLIYFSYDVKMKEKGDIPEGYSVSREKKERFSLILESASTNQTSMYLCASREDGPYEQYFGPGTRLTVT.

The genes are TRBV28 and TRBJ2-7, with D perhaps assigned TRBD1 or TRBD2 (5 bases each). Looked up from germline, CDR1 is MDHEN and CDR2 is SYDVKM. V was trimmed by 2 bases and J by 7 bases, leaving 18 bases between them. CDR3 length: 15 residues. The CDR3 bases are TGTGCCAGCAGTTTAACCGGGACGGGGATCTTGGAGCAGTACTTC. Translation: CASSLTGTGILEQYF.

In its sample, this clonotype was seen many times. The rearrangement uses TRBV11-2 and TRBJ2-7; D is uncertain. This CDR3 comprises 15 residues. The V and J ends lost 5 bases and 6 bases respectively, with 20 bases between them. CDR1 and CDR2 (germline): SGHAT, FQNNGV. The CDR3 protein is CASSPPGLLLGEQYF. The DNA of the CDR3 is TGTGCCAGCAGCCCGCCGGGCCTTCTCCTAGGCGAGCAGTACTTC. The variable domain in full, completed from reference TRBV11-2 and TRBJ2-7, reads EAGVAQSPRYKIIEKRQSVAFWCNPISGHATLYWYQQILGQGPKLLIQFQNNGVVDDSQLPKDRFSAERLKGVDSTLKIQPAKLEDSAVYLCASSPPGLLLGEQYFGPGTRLTVT.

At least ten counts were recorded for this clonotype. The chain links TRBV20-1 to TRBJ2-4; 8 positions match TRBD1. With V trimmed by 6 bases and J by 2 bases, 3 bases remained unmatched. Germline V gene lookup returns CDR1 DFQATT and CDR2 SNEGSKA (reference sequence). This CDR3 contains 13 residues. The CDR3 here is CSARGRSKNIQYF. The CDR3 DNA reads TGCAGTGCCAGGGGGCGGTCCAAAAACATTCAGTACTTC.